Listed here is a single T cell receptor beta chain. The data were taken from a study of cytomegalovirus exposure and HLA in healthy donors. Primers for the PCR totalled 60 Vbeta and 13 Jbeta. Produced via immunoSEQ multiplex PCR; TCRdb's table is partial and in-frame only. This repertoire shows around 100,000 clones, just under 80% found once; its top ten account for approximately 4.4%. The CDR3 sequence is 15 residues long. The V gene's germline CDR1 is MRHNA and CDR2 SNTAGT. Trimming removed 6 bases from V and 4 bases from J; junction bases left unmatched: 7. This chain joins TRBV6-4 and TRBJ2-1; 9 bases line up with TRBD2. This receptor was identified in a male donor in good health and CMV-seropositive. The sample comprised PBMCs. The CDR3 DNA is TGTGCCAGCAGGCCGGAGACTAGCGGTTACAATGAGCAGTTCTTC. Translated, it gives CASRPETSGYNEQFF.